Listed below are T cell receptor beta chains from one sample, sequenced in a study of CD8 T cells in Susac syndrome. One entry per CDR3 protein results from TCRdb running MiXCR on the immunoSEQ multiplex PCR reads. Of approximately 76,000 distinct CDR3 sequences in the sample, about 95% were seen once. Sequencing was performed on CD8+ T cells from PBMCs. The receptors shown here come from a human donor with multiple sclerosis. CDR3s include the opening cysteine and the closing phenylalanine or tryptophan.

>TRBV29-1
CSVDREGTGELFF
>TRBV12-3/TRBV12-4
CASSLGNSSGNTIYF
>TRBV4-1
CASSQGAYSYEQYF
>TRBV6-1
CASSEGGVNQPQHF
>TRBV5-1
CASSLGAGAEAFF
>TRBV19
CASSISREYTGELFF
>TRBV6-1
CASSDGYTGELFF
>TRBV27
CASSTGARGETQYF
>TRBV5-6
CASSLRSGSQPQHF
>TRBV7-9
CASSSRDRVDGEQYF
>TRBV6-2/TRBV6-3
CASGIPGQGARKAGELFF
>TRBV24-1
CATSDPDTYEQYF